The next 5 T cell receptor beta chains were all read from a single sample in a study of blood T cell repertoires in COVID-19. The protocol was immunoSEQ multiplex PCR, while the TCRdb copy is restricted to in-frame clones and leaves out a portion. The sample holds about 220,000 clones; 70% to 90% are singletons and the top ten take roughly 10%. Input material: peripheral blood. The receptors shown here come from a woman between 45 and 65 years old with COVID-19, enrolled during active disease.

A single count supports this clone. This chain connects TRBV24-1 to TRBJ2-3; 8 bases align to TRBD2. In germline, CDR1 is KGHDR, CDR2 SFDVKD. This CDR3 region has 13 residues. V dropped 10 bases and J dropped 5; count of bases not matched to a gene: 7. The CDR3 region has the DNA TGTGCCACAAAGGCGGGGGGAGGAGATACGCAGTATTTT. Protein sequence: CATKAGGGDTQYF.

This chain links TRBV9 with TRBJ1-2, with a tentative D call TRBD1 (5 bases). V was pared by 2 bases and J by 4 bases, with 9 bases between. The CDR3 covers 13 residues. Per germline, CDR1 SGDLS and CDR2 YYNGEE. The CDR3 loop is CASSVGGSYGYTF. As DNA, the CDR3 is TGTGCCAGCAGCGTGGGGGGTAGCTATGGCTACACCTTC.

V gene TRBV14 combines with J gene TRBJ2-1; 15 bases are shared with TRBD2. J gave up 0 bases and V 4 bases, and 4 bases lay outside the gene matches. CDR3 length: 18 residues. CDR1 and CDR2 (germline): SGHDN, FVKESK. CDR3 nucleotides: TGTGCCAGCAGCCGTCCGGGACTAGCGGGGGGCTCCTACAATGAGCAGTTCTTC. The encoded protein is CASSRPGLAGGSYNEQFF.

The chain joins TRBV5-8 to TRBJ1-5; 7 bases agree with TRBD1. The CDR3 runs to 16 residues. V gave up 4 bases and J gave up 0 bases; unmatched junction bases: 7. Germline V lookup: CDR1 SGHTS, CDR2 YDEGEE. This CDR3 is CASSPGQIYSNQPQHF. The CDR3 nucleotides read TGTGCCAGCAGCCCGGGACAGATATATAGCAATCAGCCCCAGCATTTT.

The rearrangement links TRBV6-5 to TRBJ1-1; no clear D. With 7 bases removed from V and 5 bases from J, the gap between germline ends came to 20 bases. This CDR3 spans 15 amino acids. The germline gives CDR1 MNHEY, CDR2 SVGAGI. DNA of the CDR3: TGTGCCAGCATCCGCGGACGGGGTGGAGGGACTGAAGCTTTCTTT. Translating it yields CASIRGRGGGTEAFF.